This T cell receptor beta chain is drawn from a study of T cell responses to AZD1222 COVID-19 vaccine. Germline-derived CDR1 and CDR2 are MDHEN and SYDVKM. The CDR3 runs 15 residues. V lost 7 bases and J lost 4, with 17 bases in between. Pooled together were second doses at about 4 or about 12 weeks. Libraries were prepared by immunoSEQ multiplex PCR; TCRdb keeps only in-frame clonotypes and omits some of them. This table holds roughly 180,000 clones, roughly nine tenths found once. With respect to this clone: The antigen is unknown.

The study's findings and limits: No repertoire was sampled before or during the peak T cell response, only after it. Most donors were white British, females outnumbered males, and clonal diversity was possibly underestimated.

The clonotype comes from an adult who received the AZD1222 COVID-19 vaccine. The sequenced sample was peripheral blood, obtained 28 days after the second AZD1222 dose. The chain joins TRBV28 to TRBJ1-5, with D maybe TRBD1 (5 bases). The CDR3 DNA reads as TGTGCCAGCACCCCGGGGGGGGTACTGAATCAGCCCCAGCATTTT. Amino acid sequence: CASTPGGVLNQPQHF. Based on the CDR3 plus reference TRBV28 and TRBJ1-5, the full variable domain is DVKVTQSSRYLVKRTGEKVFLECVQDMDHENMFWYRQDPGLGLRLIYFSYDVKMKEKGDIPEGYSVSREKKERFSLILESASTNQTSMYLCASTPGGVLNQPQHFGDGTRLSIL.